A selection of T cell receptor beta chains follows, all from one sample in a study of blood T cell repertoires in COVID-19. Only in-frame clones appear in the TCRdb table, and some are missing; sequencing was by immunoSEQ multiplex PCR. The repertoire consists of 250,000 to 400,000 clones, with roughly 90% occurring once and the leading ten covering under 3%. Sequenced: peripheral blood. Source of these receptors: a woman aged 25 to 39 with COVID-19, enrolled during active disease. CDR3s include the opening cysteine and the closing phenylalanine or tryptophan. The order of the fields is V gene, D gene, J gene, clone size, CDR3 protein, CDR3 DNA. A D gene is named only where the DNA matches it firmly. Clone size is stated in some rows and not others, as once, few, many or a class when expanded.

v_gene: TRBV24-1; d_gene: NA; j_gene: TRBJ1-1; abundance: NA; CDR3aa: CATLEVGRVRGEAFF; CDR3nt: TGTGCCACCTTGGAGGTGGGCAGGGTCAGGGGTGAAGCTTTCTTT
v_gene: TRBV7-9; d_gene: NA; j_gene: TRBJ1-6; abundance: NA; CDR3aa: CASSLKAGGSPLHF; CDR3nt: TGTGCCAGCAGCTTAAAAGCGGGGGGTTCACCCCTCCACTTT
v_gene: TRBV6-1; d_gene: NA; j_gene: TRBJ1-4; abundance: NA; CDR3aa: CASSELRGEKLFF; CDR3nt: TGTGCCAGCAGTGAACTAAGAGGGGAAAAACTGTTTTTT
v_gene: TRBV7-9; d_gene: NA; j_gene: TRBJ2-2; abundance: NA; CDR3aa: CASSLTLDKGELFF; CDR3nt: TGTGCCAGCAGCCTAACCCTGGACAAAGGGGAGCTGTTTTTT
v_gene: TRBV6-5; d_gene: TRBD1; j_gene: TRBJ2-3; abundance: once; CDR3aa: CASTPGQSTDTQYF; CDR3nt: TGTGCCAGCACCCCGGGACAGAGCACAGATACGCAGTATTTT
v_gene: TRBV19; d_gene: NA; j_gene: TRBJ2-5; abundance: once; CDR3aa: CASSIGGSLQETQYF; CDR3nt: TGTGCCAGTAGTATAGGGGGCAGCCTCCAAGAGACCCAGTACTTC
v_gene: TRBV7-6; d_gene: NA; j_gene: TRBJ2-5; abundance: NA; CDR3aa: CASSLGDYRQETQYF; CDR3nt: TGTGCCAGCAGCTTAGGTGACTACCGCCAAGAGACCCAGTACTTC
v_gene: TRBV27; d_gene: NA; j_gene: TRBJ1-6; abundance: NA; CDR3aa: CASRERVPNSPLHF; CDR3nt: TGTGCCAGCAGGGAGAGGGTTCCGAATTCACCCCTCCACTTT
v_gene: TRBV2; d_gene: TRBD1; j_gene: TRBJ1-1; abundance: NA; CDR3aa: CASKTFRGQRNTEAFF; CDR3nt: TGTGCCAGCAAAACTTTCAGGGGGCAAAGGAACACTGAAGCTTTCTTT
v_gene: TRBV30; d_gene: NA; j_gene: TRBJ1-2; abundance: NA; CDR3aa: CAWSIQHAGYGYTF; CDR3nt: TGTGCCTGGAGTATTCAGCACGCGGGCTATGGCTACACCTTC
v_gene: TRBV6-5; d_gene: TRBD1; j_gene: TRBJ1-1; abundance: NA; CDR3aa: CASGAGGNTEAFF; CDR3nt: TGTGCCAGCGGGGCAGGGGGTAACACTGAAGCTTTCTTT
v_gene: TRBV20-1; d_gene: NA; j_gene: TRBJ1-2; abundance: NA; CDR3aa: CSARDADRYTF; CDR3nt: TGCAGTGCTAGAGATGCAGATCGCTACACCTTC
v_gene: TRBV24-1; d_gene: TRBD1; j_gene: TRBJ1-5; abundance: NA; CDR3aa: CATSGTGTGLYSNQPQHF; CDR3nt: TGTGCCACCAGTGGGACCGGGACAGGGCTTTATAGCAATCAGCCCCAGCATTTT
v_gene: TRBV5-6; d_gene: TRBD1; j_gene: TRBJ1-2; abundance: NA; CDR3aa: CASTEATGTDGYTF; CDR3nt: TGTGCCAGCACCGAGGCGACAGGGACTGATGGCTACACCTTC
v_gene: TRBV7-9; d_gene: TRBD1; j_gene: TRBJ2-7; abundance: NA; CDR3aa: CASSPWDSYEQYF; CDR3nt: TGTGCCAGCAGCCCCTGGGACAGCTACGAGCAGTACTTC
v_gene: TRBV28; d_gene: NA; j_gene: TRBJ2-5; abundance: NA; CDR3aa: CASSPPGGLETQYF; CDR3nt: TGTGCCAGCAGTCCCCCCGGGGGGCTGGAGACCCAGTACTTC
v_gene: TRBV19; d_gene: NA; j_gene: TRBJ1-6; abundance: NA; CDR3aa: CASSIAGQDYNSPLHF; CDR3nt: TGTGCCAGTAGTATAGCCGGACAAGACTATAATTCACCCCTCCACTTT
v_gene: TRBV30; d_gene: NA; j_gene: TRBJ1-5; abundance: NA; CDR3aa: CAWSVQGGVNQPQHF; CDR3nt: TGTGCCTGGAGTGTACAAGGGGGAGTCAATCAGCCCCAGCATTTT
v_gene: TRBV5-4; d_gene: NA; j_gene: TRBJ2-7; abundance: NA; CDR3aa: CASSLPGGLGQYF; CDR3nt: TGTGCCAGCAGCTTGCCAGGGGGGTTGGGGCAGTACTTC
v_gene: TRBV24-1; d_gene: NA; j_gene: TRBJ2-7; abundance: NA; CDR3aa: CATSDGRGHEQYF; CDR3nt: TGTGCCACCAGTGATGGCAGGGGCCACGAGCAGTACTTC
v_gene: TRBV2; d_gene: TRBD1; j_gene: TRBJ2-7; abundance: NA; CDR3aa: CASSGAGGSLSEQYF; CDR3nt: TGTGCCAGCAGTGGTGCAGGGGGCAGTCTCTCCGAGCAGTACTTC
v_gene: TRBV19; d_gene: TRBD2; j_gene: TRBJ2-1; abundance: NA; CDR3aa: CASSIVAGGSLKEQFF; CDR3nt: TGTGCCAGTAGTATAGTGGCGGGAGGTTCTTTGAAGGAGCAGTTCTTC
v_gene: TRBV19; d_gene: TRBD1; j_gene: TRBJ1-6; abundance: few; CDR3aa: CASDRGQGSPLHF; CDR3nt: TGTGCCAGCGACAGGGGGCAGGGCTCACCCCTCCACTTT
v_gene: TRBV5-1; d_gene: TRBD2; j_gene: TRBJ2-7; abundance: NA; CDR3aa: CARGSGRGYEQYF; CDR3nt: TGCGCCAGGGGAAGCGGGAGAGGGTACGAGCAGTACTTC
v_gene: TRBV2; d_gene: TRBD1; j_gene: TRBJ2-1; abundance: NA; CDR3aa: CASSLGRQGIPYNEQFF; CDR3nt: TGTGCCAGCAGTCTCGGAAGACAGGGAATCCCATACAATGAGCAGTTCTTC
v_gene: TRBV6-2/TRBV6-3; d_gene: NA; j_gene: TRBJ2-7; abundance: NA; CDR3aa: CASSSRDTSGEQYF; CDR3nt: TGTGCCAGCAGCAGCCGGGACACCTCTGGGGAGCAGTACTTC
v_gene: TRBV6-5; d_gene: NA; j_gene: TRBJ2-5; abundance: NA; CDR3aa: CATDTGGGYQETQYF; CDR3nt: TGTGCCACTGACACAGGGGGGGGGTACCAAGAGACCCAGTACTTC
v_gene: TRBV5-4; d_gene: NA; j_gene: TRBJ2-2; abundance: NA; CDR3aa: CASSLSIPSTGELFF; CDR3nt: TGTGCCAGCAGCTTGTCTATCCCTAGTACCGGGGAGCTGTTTTTT
v_gene: TRBV5-1; d_gene: NA; j_gene: TRBJ1-1; abundance: NA; CDR3aa: CASSEKTENTEAFF; CDR3nt: TGCGCCAGCAGCGAAAAGACAGAGAACACTGAAGCTTTCTTT
v_gene: TRBV29-1; d_gene: TRBD2; j_gene: TRBJ2-7; abundance: NA; CDR3aa: CRFSGMYEQYF; CDR3nt: TGCCGGTTTAGCGGGATGTACGAGCAGTACTTC
v_gene: TRBV5-6; d_gene: TRBD2; j_gene: TRBJ2-7; abundance: NA; CDR3aa: CASSLLAGGLYEQYF; CDR3nt: TGTGCCAGCAGCCTACTAGCGGGAGGACTCTACGAGCAGTACTTC
v_gene: TRBV4-1; d_gene: TRBD2; j_gene: TRBJ2-5; abundance: NA; CDR3aa: CASSQSSGIYQETQYF; CDR3nt: TGCGCCAGCAGCCAATCCAGCGGGATTTACCAAGAGACCCAGTACTTC
v_gene: TRBV5-1; d_gene: NA; j_gene: TRBJ2-3; abundance: NA; CDR3aa: CASSLQGGYTDTQYF; CDR3nt: TGCGCCAGCAGCTTGCAAGGGGGATACACAGATACGCAGTATTTT
v_gene: TRBV18; d_gene: NA; j_gene: TRBJ1-2; abundance: NA; CDR3aa: CASSPEQGGYGYTF; CDR3nt: TGTGCCAGCTCACCAGAACAGGGCGGCTATGGCTACACCTTC
v_gene: TRBV5-1; d_gene: TRBD1; j_gene: TRBJ1-1; abundance: NA; CDR3aa: CASSLDRGNTEAFF; CDR3nt: TGCGCCAGCAGCTTGGACAGGGGGAACACTGAAGCTTTCTTT
v_gene: TRBV10-1; d_gene: NA; j_gene: TRBJ1-4; abundance: NA; CDR3aa: CASDWTVVVEKLFF; CDR3nt: TGCGCCAGCGATTGGACAGTAGTCGTTGAAAAACTGTTTTTT
v_gene: TRBV12-3/TRBV12-4; d_gene: NA; j_gene: TRBJ2-1; abundance: NA; CDR3aa: CASASYDEQFF; CDR3nt: TGTGCCAGCGCTAGCTACGATGAGCAGTTCTTC
v_gene: TRBV5-1; d_gene: NA; j_gene: TRBJ1-3; abundance: NA; CDR3aa: CASSWGRGGRNTIYF; CDR3nt: TGCGCCAGCAGCTGGGGACGGGGCGGGAGAAACACCATATATTTT
v_gene: TRBV27; d_gene: NA; j_gene: TRBJ1-1; abundance: NA; CDR3aa: CASSFEGSHTEAFF; CDR3nt: TGTGCCAGCAGTTTCGAGGGTTCTCACACTGAAGCTTTCTTT
v_gene: TRBV7-9; d_gene: NA; j_gene: TRBJ2-3; abundance: NA; CDR3aa: CASSLGGEADTQYF; CDR3nt: TGTGCCAGCAGCTTGGGGGGAGAGGCAGATACGCAGTATTTT
v_gene: TRBV29-1; d_gene: TRBD2; j_gene: TRBJ2-5; abundance: NA; CDR3aa: CSVLTSGEPQETQYF; CDR3nt: TGCAGCGTACTGACTAGCGGGGAGCCCCAAGAGACCCAGTACTTC
v_gene: TRBV14; d_gene: TRBD2; j_gene: TRBJ2-1; abundance: NA; CDR3aa: CASSRRLAGGGYNEQFF; CDR3nt: TGTGCCAGCAGCCGCCGACTAGCGGGAGGGGGCTACAATGAGCAGTTCTTC
v_gene: TRBV19; d_gene: TRBD1; j_gene: TRBJ2-2; abundance: NA; CDR3aa: CASSTLGTGGYIAGELFF; CDR3nt: TGTGCCAGTAGTACCCTGGGGACAGGGGGCTATATCGCCGGGGAGCTGTTTTTT
v_gene: TRBV5-1; d_gene: TRBD1; j_gene: TRBJ1-2; abundance: once; CDR3aa: CASSSETGTGGYTF; CDR3nt: TGCGCCAGCAGCTCCGAGACAGGGACAGGTGGCTACACCTTC
v_gene: TRBV5-1; d_gene: NA; j_gene: TRBJ1-1; abundance: NA; CDR3aa: CASSLGPGNTEAFF; CDR3nt: TGCGCCAGCAGCTTGGGTCCGGGGAACACTGAAGCTTTCTTT
v_gene: TRBV11-2; d_gene: NA; j_gene: TRBJ1-1; abundance: NA; CDR3aa: CASTRGPNTEAFF; CDR3nt: TGTGCCAGCACGAGAGGGCCCAACACTGAAGCTTTCTTT
v_gene: TRBV5-6; d_gene: NA; j_gene: TRBJ1-2; abundance: once; CDR3aa: CASSFDIGDYGYTF; CDR3nt: TGTGCCAGCAGCTTTGACATCGGGGACTATGGCTACACCTTC
v_gene: TRBV28; d_gene: NA; j_gene: TRBJ1-5; abundance: NA; CDR3aa: CASSSSGRGGYQPQHF; CDR3nt: TGTGCCAGCTCTTCTTCCGGCAGGGGCGGGTATCAGCCCCAGCATTTT
v_gene: TRBV5-1; d_gene: TRBD1; j_gene: TRBJ1-4; abundance: few; CDR3aa: CASSADRGGEKLFF; CDR3nt: TGCGCCAGCAGCGCCGACAGGGGTGGCGAAAAACTGTTTTTT
v_gene: TRBV14; d_gene: NA; j_gene: TRBJ2-5; abundance: NA; CDR3aa: CASSQNRGDQETQYF; CDR3nt: TGTGCCAGCAGTCAAAACCGGGGAGATCAAGAGACCCAGTACTTC
v_gene: TRBV7-6; d_gene: NA; j_gene: TRBJ2-1; abundance: NA; CDR3aa: CASSLGGTYNEQFF; CDR3nt: TGTGCCAGCAGCTTGGGCGGGACCTACAATGAGCAGTTCTTC
v_gene: TRBV10-3; d_gene: NA; j_gene: TRBJ1-3; abundance: few; CDR3aa: CAIRPDNSGNTIYF; CDR3nt: TGTGCCATCCGTCCGGACAACTCTGGAAACACCATATATTTT
v_gene: TRBV28; d_gene: TRBD1; j_gene: TRBJ1-3; abundance: NA; CDR3aa: CASSLPGQGNTIYF; CDR3nt: TGTGCCAGCAGTCTGCCGGGACAGGGTAACACCATATATTTT
v_gene: TRBV13; d_gene: NA; j_gene: TRBJ1-2; abundance: NA; CDR3aa: CASSYSLLDSIPYGYTF; CDR3nt: TGTGCCAGCAGCTACTCTTTACTCGACAGCATCCCCTATGGCTACACCTTC